These 13 T cell receptor beta chains originate from one sample sequenced in a study of blood T cell repertoires in COVID-19. Sequencing was performed with immunoSEQ multiplex PCR; in TCRdb, only in-frame clones are kept and a portion is missing. The sample shows tens of thousands of clones, roughly four fifths of them seen only once. The sample consisted of peripheral blood. All receptors derive from a woman aged 55-75 years with acute or convalescent COVID-19.

The chain recombines TRBV29-1 with TRBJ2-7; possibly TRBD2 for D (6 bases). V dropped 0 bases and J dropped 5 bases, with 26 bases sitting between them. This CDR3 contains 18 residues. CDR1 is SQVTM, CDR2 ANQGSEA, per germline. CDR3 in DNA: TGCAGCGTTGAAGATCTGTTCCCGAGGAGGGAAATTCGCGACGAGCAGTACTTC. It codes for CSVEDLFPRREIRDEQYF.

The chain joins TRBV19 to TRBJ1-6, with TRBD1 matching 7 bases. J was trimmed by 14 bases and V by 1 base; bases with no gene match: 5. Germline CDR1 reads LNHDA; CDR2 reads SQIVND (reference sequence). CDR3 length equals 13 residues. CDR3: CASSIGQGSALHF. As DNA, the CDR3 is TGTGCCAGTAGTATAGGACAGGGTTCGGCCCTCCACTTT.

This rearrangement joins TRBV20-1 to TRBJ2-1, with D perhaps TRBD2 (5 bases). Germline V gives CDR1 DFQATT, CDR2 SNEGSKA (reference sequence). Trimming cost V 3 bases and J 9 bases, with 9 bases left between them. The CDR3 runs 11 residues. The CDR3 DNA is TGCAGTGCTAGTAGGACTGGTGAGCAGTTCTTC. Its translation is CSASRTGEQFF.

This clone was observed a single time. The chain employs TRBV10-1 and TRBJ1-1; D remains unclear. V shed 3 bases and J shed 10 bases, with 9 bases lying between them. Germline V gene lookup returns CDR1 WNHNN and CDR2 SYGVQD (reference sequence). CDR3 size: 11 residues. CDR3 DNA sequence: TGCGCCAGCAGTGACGGCCGGGTAGCTTTCTTT. The encoded protein is CASSDGRVAFF.

The chain employs TRBV4-2 and TRBJ1-1; D not resolved. Germline CDR1 and CDR2: LGHNA and YNFKEQ. V gave up 3 bases and J gave up 2 bases, with 16 bases separating them. The CDR3 has 16 residues. This chain's CDR3 is CASSQSFGRANTEAFF. CDR3 DNA: TGTGCCAGCAGCCAGTCTTTCGGGAGGGCTAACACTGAAGCTTTCTTT.

V gene TRBV29-1 combines with J gene TRBJ2-1; D possibly corresponds to TRBD2 (6 bases). Trimming removed 3 bases at V and 0 bases at J, with 12 bases between. This CDR3 is 15 amino acids long. Per the germline V gene, CDR1 is SQVTM and CDR2 is ANQGSEA. CDR3 DNA sequence: TGCAGCGTTGATGGAGGGCAGATCTCCTACAATGAGCAGTTCTTC. Protein: CSVDGGQISYNEQFF.

This chain connects TRBV13 to TRBJ1-2; 7 nucleotides match TRBD1. CDR1 and CDR2 (germline): PRHDT, FYEKMQ (reference sequence). This CDR3 region has 15 residues. J lost 0 bases, V lost 3 bases, and 4 bases had no gene match. The CDR3 nucleotides read TGTGCCAGCAGCTTCCGAGACAGGGCTAACTATGGCTACACCTTC. It is translated as CASSFRDRANYGYTF.

This clone came up once. The chain has TRBV5-1 and TRBJ2-3; the match to TRBD2 covers 9 bases. The CDR3 spans 16 residues. V was clipped by 0 bases and J by 2 bases; unmatched bases: 4. In germline, CDR1 is SGHRS, CDR2 YFSETQ. The CDR3 DNA is TGCGCCAGCAGCTTGGTCGGACTAGCGTCCACAGATACGCAGTATTTT. Translated: CASSLVGLASTDTQYF. Full variable domain (outside the CDR3, taken from reference TRBV5-1 and TRBJ2-3): KAGVTQTPRYLIKTRGQQVTLSCSPISGHRSVSWYQQTPGQGLQFLFEYFSETQRNKGNFPGRFSGRQFSNSRSEMNVSTLELGDSALYLCASSLVGLASTDTQYFGPGTRLTVL.

This chain links TRBV5-6 with TRBJ2-7; 7 nucleotides match TRBD2. This CDR3 region has 11 residues. Germline V gene sequence: CDR1 SGHDT, CDR2 YYEEEE. The ends lost 6 bases at V and 7 bases at J; junction bases unmatched: 4. The CDR3 spells CASKSGGEQYF. CDR3 DNA sequence: TGTGCCAGCAAGTCCGGGGGGGAGCAGTACTTC.

The J gene is TRBJ2-2, the V gene TRBV6-5; the match to TRBD1 covers 9 bases. V dropped 6 bases and J dropped 9; count of bases not matched to a gene: 11. From germline, CDR1 is MNHEY and CDR2 SVGAGI. The CDR3 is 15 residues long. The CDR3 DNA sequence: TGTGCCAGCAGAGCAGACGGGACAGGGACTAGGGAGCTGTTTTTT. Translated: CASRADGTGTRELFF.

This chain connects TRBV6-6 to TRBJ1-1; TRBD1 agrees at 9 bases. V trimming: 3 bases; J trimming: 5 bases; junction bases outside the gene matches: 1. This CDR3 is 13 amino acids long. Germline V gene sequence: CDR1 MNHNY, CDR2 SVGAGI (reference sequence). The DNA for the CDR3 is TGTGCCAGCAGTTATGGACAGGGGACTGAAGCTTTCTTT. Encoded protein: CASSYGQGTEAFF.

The chain links TRBV7-2 to TRBJ1-2, with TRBD1 as a possible D gene (6 bases). The CDR3 loop spans 15 amino acids. The germline CDR1 and CDR2 sequences are SGHTA and FQGNSA. V lost 5 bases to trimming and J lost 4 bases, with 17 bases between them. The CDR3 sequence is CASSLPRGGIYGYTF. The CDR3 DNA sequence: TGTGCCAGCAGCCTCCCGAGGGGGGGAATCTATGGCTACACCTTC. The full variable domain, in which reference TRBV7-2 and TRBJ1-2 provide the parts outside the CDR3, is GAGVSQSPSNKVTEKGKDVELRCDPISGHTALYWYRQSLGQGLEFLIYFQGNSAPDKSGLPSDRFSAERTGGSVSTLTIQRTQQEDSAVYLCASSLPRGGIYGYTFGSGTRLTVV.

The chain combines TRBV19 with TRBJ1-1; 9 bases match TRBD1. Germline CDR1 and CDR2: LNHDA and SQIVND (reference sequence). V shed 4 bases, J shed 1 base, and the junction held 4 bases outside the gene matches. The CDR3 totals 15 residues. DNA for the CDR3: TGTGCCAGTAGTAGGGGGACAGGGACGAACACTGAAGCTTTCTTT. This translates into CASSRGTGTNTEAFF.